This TCR beta chain is drawn from a study of blood T cell repertoires in COVID-19. The wider study: The United States, Italy and Spain supplied acute and convalescent COVID-19 samples. Sample material is recorded as cDNA or gDNA derived from T cells, B-cell-depleted T cells, or PBMCs.

The CDR3 sequence is 16 residues long. Germline CDR1 is SGHVS and CDR2 is FNYEAQ. Trimming removed 6 bases from V and 0 bases from J; junction bases left unmatched: 8. In the authors' workflow: Reference gene primer amplification in the assay estimated nucleated cell counts. TCRdb's copy holds only in-frame clones and misses some; the assay was immunoSEQ multiplex PCR. V and J calls and clone size follow that table, whereas D and trimming were derived from the DNA. In the table there are under 150,000 clones, 90% of which are singletons. V gene TRBV7-6 combines with J gene TRBJ2-3; 8 nucleotides align to TRBD1. The clonotype originates from a man aged 45-60 years with active COVID-19. The sequenced sample consisted of peripheral blood. As DNA, the CDR3 is TGTGCCAGCAGTCCCCAGGGGGCGACTAGCACAGATACGCAGTATTTT. Its protein is CASSPQGATSTDTQYF.